This TCR beta chain was obtained from a study of blood T cells in healthy people across ages. Broader study findings: A strong correlation was seen between TCR beta diversity and naive T cell percentage.

The CDR3 length is 17 residues. V was shortened by 5 bases and J by 3 bases, with 17 bases between the two germline ends. CDR1 is SGHTA, CDR2 FQGNSA, per germline. Combining a sample-barcoded 5' primer with a J-beta primer mix, a second PCR ran for 7 to 11 cycles. With 12 random nucleotides, a template-switch adaptor tagged each individual cDNA molecule. TCRdb ran MiXCR on the 5' RACE reads and lists one entry per CDR3 protein. Seen here are approximately 730,000 distinct CDR3 sequences, approximately 39% observed once, and the top ten hold under 25%. About this clonotype itself: Its specificity is unknown.

Staff drew roughly 10 milliliters of peripheral blood from each donor. Per sample, extraction of total RNA gave at least 5.5 micrograms in every case. The material sequenced was blood. The genes are TRBV7-2 and TRBJ2-6, with D tentatively TRBD1 (7 bases). This TCR was recovered from a woman aged 55 to 70 in good health. CDR3 DNA sequence: TGTGCCAGCAGCCGACAGGGACTCGCTGGTGGGGCCAACGTCCTGACTTTC. Translating gives CASSRQGLAGGANVLTF.